A selection of T cell receptor beta chains follows, all from one sample in a study of radiation and T cells in renal cell carcinoma. The method was immunoSEQ multiplex PCR; TCRdb's version includes in-frame clones alone and lacks a portion of them. The profile shows fewer than 90,000 clones, approximately 86% of them singletons. The sequences come from blood, collected from a patient whose treatment included radiotherapy and nephrectomy. The receptors shown here come from a woman aged 45-65 years with renal cell carcinoma. CDR3s include the opening cysteine and the closing phenylalanine or tryptophan. A D gene is named only where the DNA matches it firmly. Part of the rows lack a size; the others show once, few, many or a class for expanded clones.

J gene | clone size | V gene | D gene | CDR3 DNA | CDR3 protein
TRBJ2-2 | once | TRBV2 | . | TGTGCCACGTCAATCGAACTGCAGTCGTTCACCGGGGAGCTGTTTTTT | CATSIELQSFTGELFF
TRBJ1-5 | . | TRBV27 | . | TGTGCCAGCAGGGATAGTATTAGCAATCAGCCCCAGCATTTT | CASRDSISNQPQHF
TRBJ1-4 | . | TRBV6-1 | . | TGTGCCAGCAGAAAACAGGCCGGGGAAAAACTGTTTTTT | CASRKQAGEKLFF
TRBJ2-4 | once | TRBV4-2 | TRBD2 | TGTGCCAGCAGCCAAGAACTAGCGGGAGGCCCCTTAGCCAAAAACATTCAGTACTTC | CASSQELAGGPLAKNIQYF
TRBJ1-2 | . | TRBV5-1 | . | TGCGCCAGCAGCTTGGTCTGGCAGGGTTTGTCCTATGGCTACACCTTC | CASSLVWQGLSYGYTF
TRBJ1-2 | . | TRBV5-6 | . | TGTGCCAGCAGCCCTCTGAGGAGATATGGCTACACCTTC | CASSPLRRYGYTF
TRBJ2-7 | . | TRBV6-6 | . | TGTGCCAGCAAAAACGGGATCCAAGCCTACGAGCAGTACTTC | CASKNGIQAYEQYF
TRBJ2-2 | . | TRBV5-1 | . | TGCGCCAGCAGCTCCTTTAGGACCGTCACCGGGGAGCTGTTTTTT | CASSSFRTVTGELFF
TRBJ1-2 | . | TRBV5-1 | . | TGCGCCAGCAGCCAGACGGGGACGCGGGTATATGGCTACACCTTC | CASSQTGTRVYGYTF
TRBJ2-7 | . | TRBV28 | . | TGTGCCAGCAGTTCACCGGATGGGACCGGTTACGAGCAGTACTTC | CASSSPDGTGYEQYF
TRBJ2-7 | . | TRBV6-5 | TRBD1 | TGTGCCAGCAGCGACAGGGGGCGGGAGCAGTACTTC | CASSDRGREQYF
TRBJ1-1 | . | TRBV5-1 | TRBD1 | TGTGCCAGCAGCCTACGGACAGGGGTTCTGCTCACTGAAGCTTTCTTT | CASSLRTGVLLTEAFF
TRBJ1-4 | . | TRBV23-1 | . | TGCGCCAGCAGTCAATCGAAGGAAGGACCCGCTGATAATGAAAAACTGTTTTTT | CASSQSKEGPADNEKLFF
TRBJ2-2 | . | TRBV7-9 | . | TGTGCCAGCAGGCTTGGGCGGGGCCAGGCCGGGGAGCTGTTTTTT | CASRLGRGQAGELFF
TRBJ1-1 | . | TRBV7-2 | TRBD1 | TGTGCCAGCAGCTTAAACCCGTGGGACAGGGCGGTTGGGGGTGAAGCTTTCTTT | CASSLNPWDRAVGGEAFF
TRBJ1-2 | . | TRBV9 | . | TGTGCCAGCAGCGTAGGGTCAGGGGACGGCTACACCTTC | CASSVGSGDGYTF
TRBJ1-1 | . | TRBV18 | . | TGTGCCAGCTCACCTAGGACAAACACTGAAGCTTTCTTT | CASSPRTNTEAFF
TRBJ1-2 | . | TRBV9 | . | TGTGCCTCCGCTGTTGGGGACGCTAACTATGGCTACACCTTC | CASAVGDANYGYTF
TRBJ1-2 | few | TRBV2 | TRBD1 | TGTGCCAGCAGTGACCAGGGACAGGGGAATGGCTACACCTTC | CASSDQGQGNGYTF
TRBJ2-3 | . | TRBV9 | TRBD2 | TGTGCCAGCAGCGTAGCCCTAGCGGGCACAGATACGCAGTATTTT | CASSVALAGTDTQYF
TRBJ1-3 | . | TRBV5-1 | TRBD1 | TGCGCCAGCAGCGGGAGAACAGGGGTCTCTGGAAACACCATATATTTT | CASSGRTGVSGNTIYF
TRBJ1-1 | . | TRBV7-2 | . | TGTGCCAGCAGCTTAGGAGTGGTGGCTTTCTTT | CASSLGVVAFF
TRBJ2-5 | . | TRBV19 | TRBD2 | TGTGCCAGTAGTTGGGATAGCGGGAACCAAGAGACCCAGTACTTC | CASSWDSGNQETQYF
TRBJ1-4 | few | TRBV2 | . | TGTGCCAGCAGTGAGGGGGGGGCGGCTAATGAAAAACTGTTTTTT | CASSEGGAANEKLFF
TRBJ1-6 | . | TRBV5-1 | TRBD1 | TGCGCCAGCAGCTTGGCCGCCCAGGGGGATTCACCCCTCCACTTT | CASSLAAQGDSPLHF
TRBJ2-3 | . | TRBV6-5 | TRBD2 | TGTGCCAGCGGGAGGGGAGAGGTTGATACGCAGTATTTT | CASGRGEVDTQYF
TRBJ2-2 | . | TRBV18 | TRBD1 | TGTGCCAGCTCACTTGCACAGGGGGCATTTGGCACCGGGGAGCTGTTTTTT | CASSLAQGAFGTGELFF
TRBJ1-2 | . | TRBV5-1 | TRBD1 | TGCGCCAGCAGCTTGGGGGACAGTAACTATGGCTACACCTTC | CASSLGDSNYGYTF
TRBJ2-1 | . | TRBV7-9 | TRBD2 | TGTGCCAGCAGCTTTGCGGGAGGGAGCGATGAGCAGTTCTTC | CASSFAGGSDEQFF
TRBJ2-2 | . | TRBV11-2 | TRBD1 | TGTGCCAGCAGCTTGGTGGACAGGCCGAACACCGGGGAGCTGTTTTTT | CASSLVDRPNTGELFF
TRBJ2-3 | . | TRBV6-1 | . | TGTGCCAGCAGTGGCAGGGGCACAGATACGCAGTATTTT | CASSGRGTDTQYF
TRBJ1-2 | few | TRBV7-9 | . | TGTGCCAGCAGCACTACCAACTATGGCTACACCTTC | CASSTTNYGYTF
TRBJ1-2 | . | TRBV5-1 | . | TGCGCCAGCAGCTCGGACAGTAGTAACACCTTC | CASSSDSSNTF